This T cell receptor (beta chain) was documented in a study of T cell repertoires in cytomegalovirus infection. Across the study: CMV infection together with matching HLA type was indicated by public TCR beta signatures.

TCRdb redid the calling of the reads with MiXCR, one entry per CDR3 protein. The table records some 350,000 distinct CDR3 sequences, just under 30% of them present only once. This clonotype occurred many times. The target antigen is unknown. With V trimmed by 5 bases and J by 7 bases, 7 bases remained unmatched. This CDR3 has 15 amino acids. Germline lookup yields CDR1 SEHNR and CDR2 FQNEAQ (reference sequence). The clonotype was recovered from a human donor in good health (CMV status not recorded). Some clones in this sample may be carry-over from other donors' samples. The chain uses TRBV7-9 and TRBJ1-6; 8 nucleotides agree with TRBD1. Source: cultured PBMCs, taken from culture after CMV antigen stimulation. CDR3 sequence reads: CASSVTGQANSPLHF. The CDR3, as DNA: TGTGCCAGCAGCGTAACGGGACAGGCCAATTCACCCCTCCACTTT.